The present T cell receptor (beta chain) was sequenced within a study of human versus mouse CDR3 diversity and MHC coevolution (dated by TCRdb to the late 2010s). About the investigation overall: The immunoSEQ assay was reported to detect one in 200,000 T cells and to minimize multiplex PCR amplification bias. Across mouse and human samples, the number of valid reads per sample ranged from about 0.6 x 10^7 to 1.8 x 10^7. As a reference point for TCR selection on multiple MHC II alleles, the study used human naive CD4 T cell repertoires and compared them against human-TCR-locus transgenic mice that have a single MHC II. Three healthy volunteer blood donors made up the human cohort, with one aged 30 to 40, one aged 40 to 50 and one aged 60 to 70 at collection. Paper-wide results and their limitations: Repertoire diversity was not regarded as directly comparable between humans and mice because human T cells were selected on over 5 MHC II alleles. Among all the groups compared, the lowest clonal inequality scores came from most of the three human donors. On average, more CDR3 deletions and insertions were observed in humans than in mice, indicating greater exonuclease and TdT activity. The largest TCR beta repertoire, 1.5 million to 2 million clonotypes, was estimated by iCHAO1 for humans, a finding likely attributable to selection by multiple MHC II molecules.

Genomic DNA was extracted from the sorted cells using the QIAGEN blood and tissue kit and was quantified on a NanoDrop 1000. TCR alpha and beta chains were deep sequenced and quantified on the immunoSEQ platform using multiplex PCR of genomic DNA. Under the source paper's analysis protocol: TCR sequences were annotated using IMGT gene and region definitions. As a stand-in for the preselection repertoire, out-of-frame rearrangements were used and set against in-frame clonotypes. The iCHAO1 estimator supplied with the immunoSEQ platform was used to estimate repertoire size. Clonal inequality was measured with a Gini index on in-frame amino acid clonotypes, based on the Lorenz curve. Shared clonotypes were counted with the intersect function of the R package tcR, and similarity was scored with the Jaccard index. Principal component analysis of V, J and V-J usage frequencies was run with the R prcomp function without normalization. TCRdb re-hosts the immuneACCESS table, in-frame sequences only. Its copies lack some clones; in the studies checked, an unresolved V gene accounts for under half of them, and the cause for the rest is not known. V and J calls plus clone size are reproduced from that table; the DNA served to infer D and trimming. The sample records roughly 81,000 clones, just under 95% of which are singletons. The ten largest make up approximately 1.4% of the sample.

The CDR3, from cysteine to phenylalanine, totals 12 residues. The only DNA kept is the CDR3, 36 bases in frame from the first base. V has 5 bases trimmed and J has 12 bases trimmed; junction bases matching no gene number 7. Looking up the germline V gene (reference sequence) yields CDR1 MNHEY and CDR2 SMNVEV. Naive CD4 T cells, defined as CD45RO-negative and CD62L-positive, were isolated from PBMCs by fluorescence-activated cell sorting. Approximately 46 ml of fresh peripheral blood was collected from each donor, and PBMCs were isolated by Ficoll density centrifugation. Cells were sorted on a FACSAria III instrument, and every sample had a purity above 85%. This clone is a singleton in its sample. The antigen it binds to is not known. Base qualities were left out, and no much larger clone turns up one base away.

The sample consisted of naive CD4+ T cells from blood. The sample's cell subset or site, from its label and the paper: CD45RO-negative CD62L-positive naive CD4 T cells. In this chain, TRBV27 is recombined with TRBJ2-1, with 7 central nucleotides matching TRBD1. The sequence came from a person between 25 and 69 years old in good health. The sequenced DNA is TGTGCCAGCAGTGCCGACAGGGTCAGGCAGTTCTTC. This sequence encodes CASSADRVRQFF.